This TCR beta chain was identified during a study of neurological immune-mediated disorders. TCRdb used MiXCR to reprocess the 5' RACE reads, holding one entry per CDR3 protein. Altogether fewer than 50,000 distinct CDR3 sequences are present, 13% being singletons, with the ten largest covering approximately 10%. This clonotype was counted many times. Its antigen remains unknown. General study findings and limits: It was HTLV-1-associated myelopathy that showed the most TCR clonal expansion, while multiple sclerosis showed the least, falling below healthy controls.

Time point noted: longitudinal time-point 3. Germline lookup yields CDR1 SQVTM and CDR2 ANQGSEA. V gave up 5 bases and J gave up 6 bases, with 25 bases separating them. This CDR3 comprises 17 residues. The clonotype originates from a man aged 25 to 45 in good health. The sample taken for sequencing was PBMCs. The rearrangement uses TRBV29-1 and TRBJ2-2; TRBD1 is a possible D gene (6 bases). The CDR3 DNA follows: TGCAGCGTTACTAGACCCGGGACACCCTTCGTGGCCGGGGAGCTGTTTTTT. This codes for CSVTRPGTPFVAGELFF.